Below are 28 T cell receptor beta chains sequenced from a single sample in a study of blood T cell repertoires in COVID-19. The table came from immunoSEQ multiplex PCR; TCRdb's copy has only in-frame clones and leaves some out. Among about 300,000 clones listed, 80% to 90% were seen once. What was sequenced was PBMCs or T cells enriched from blood (not recorded which). The receptors were gathered from a man aged 25 to 45 who had recovered from COVID-19.

The chain uses TRBV2 and TRBJ1-4, with D hard to call. The CDR3 length is 15 residues. V lost 7 bases, J lost 0 bases, and 12 bases lay in between. Germline V gives CDR1 SNHLY, CDR2 FYNNEI. The CDR3 nucleotides are TGTGCCAGCACCCGCAGGCCCGCAACTAATGAAAAACTGTTTTTT. Protein product: CASTRRPATNEKLFF.

The CDR3 spells CASRTNLHNDEQARNQPQHF. In nucleotides, the CDR3 is TGTGCCAGTAGAACTAACCTTCATAACGACGAACAGGCCCGCAATCAGCCCCAGCATTTT. The gene calls are TRBV19 and TRBJ1-5; tentatively, D is TRBD1 (5 bases). V was cut by 6 bases and J by 2 bases, with 29 bases left in between. This CDR3 region has 20 residues. CDR1 LNHDA and CDR2 SQIVND come from the germline V gene (reference sequence).

Here the CDR3 DNA reads TGTGCCACCAGTGATTGGACAGCAGGCAGCACAGATACGCAGTATTTT. Amino acid sequence: CATSDWTAGSTDTQYF. This chain joins TRBV24-1 and TRBJ2-3; maybe TRBD1 (6 bases). There are 16 residues in the CDR3. CDR1 KGHDR and CDR2 SFDVKD come from the germline V gene. V lost 2 bases to trimming and J lost 0 bases, with 11 bases between them.

V is TRBV7-9 and J is TRBJ2-3; TRBD2 aligns across 13 bases. Germline V gene sequence: CDR1 SEHNR, CDR2 FQNEAQ (reference sequence). The CDR3 totals 16 residues. The trim removed 5 bases at V and 3 bases at J, leaving 5 bases unmatched. Written as DNA, the CDR3 is TGTGCCAGCAGCCCACTAGCGGGGGGGCGAACAGATACGCAGTATTTT. Translation gives CASSPLAGGRTDTQYF.

This clone has a single count. The V and J genes are TRBV4-3 and TRBJ1-5; TRBD1 might be the D (5 bases). The germline V and J ends were trimmed by 1 base and 7 bases, with 17 bases remaining between them. The CDR3 is made up of 16 amino acids. The germline gives CDR1 LGHNA, CDR2 YSLEER. CDR3 nucleotides: TGCGCCAGCAGCCAAGTCTGGGGCAGCCCGAAACAGCCCCAGCATTTT. The encoded protein is CASSQVWGSPKQPQHF.

The chain combines TRBV9 with TRBJ2-1, with 14 bases aligning to TRBD2. The V gene end was trimmed by 0 bases and the J gene end by 4 bases; junction bases not matched to a gene: 12. The CDR3 extends over 20 amino acids. Per the germline V gene, CDR1 is SGDLS and CDR2 is YYNGEE. The CDR3 region has the DNA TGTGCCAGCAGCGTAGCCCCGCTCCCGACTAGCGGGGGGGTTTACAATGAGCAGTTCTTC. Translation: CASSVAPLPTSGGVYNEQFF.

The genes are TRBV4-3 and TRBJ1-5; D is uncertain. Deletions cut 0 bases from V and 4 bases from J, with 13 bases between. In germline, CDR1 is LGHNA, CDR2 YSLEER. CDR3 length equals 16 residues. The CDR3 DNA follows: TGCGCCAGCAGCCAAGAGTATGTACAGAATAATCAGCCCCAGCATTTT. Translated, it gives CASSQEYVQNNQPQHF.

This sequence joins TRBV7-9 and TRBJ1-2, with 7 bases aligning to TRBD1. The trim removed 5 bases at V and 6 bases at J, leaving 15 bases unmatched. Germline V lookup: CDR1 SEHNR, CDR2 FQNEAQ (reference sequence). The CDR3 is made up of 16 amino acids. The CDR3 DNA follows: TGTGCCAGCAGCCCACGAGGAGACAGGGCGGGAAATGGCTACACCTTC. It translates to CASSPRGDRAGNGYTF.

The chain has TRBV9 and TRBJ2-5, with 7 positions matching TRBD1. From germline, CDR1 is SGDLS and CDR2 YYNGEE. V was clipped by 5 bases and J by 5 bases; unmatched bases: 12. The CDR3 extends over 15 amino acids. For the CDR3, the DNA is TGTGCCAGCAGTGCTGACCCTACAGGGGAGGAGACCCAGTACTTC. Its protein is CASSADPTGEETQYF.

This clone was found a few times. Other nucleotide sequences from this sample produce the same CDR3. V gene TRBV6-5 combines with J gene TRBJ1-1; TRBD1 might be the D (5 bases). Germline V gene lookup returns CDR1 MNHEY and CDR2 SVGAGI. V was shortened by 2 bases and J by 2 bases, with 9 bases between the two germline ends. The CDR3 totals 14 residues. The CDR3 is CASSYGQGNTEAFF. The CDR3 DNA is TGTGCCAGCAGTTACGGGCAGGGAAACACTGAAGCTTTCTTT.

This rearrangement joins TRBV5-1 to TRBJ1-1, with D possibly TRBD1 on 5 matching bases. Per the germline V gene, CDR1 is SGHRS and CDR2 is YFSETQ. The length of the CDR3 is 14 residues. Trimming stripped 4 bases from V and 0 bases from J, with 10 bases between. CDR3 region: CASSPMTVNTEAFF. In nucleotides, the CDR3 is TGCGCCAGCAGCCCGATGACAGTGAACACTGAAGCTTTCTTT.

V and J are TRBV28 and TRBJ1-2, with 8 bases fitting TRBD1. Per germline, CDR1 MDHEN and CDR2 SYDVKM. The junction had 7 bases not matched to a gene; V was cut back by 3 bases and J by 4 bases. The CDR3 loop spans 15 amino acids. In nucleotides, the CDR3 is TGTGCCAGCAGTTTCCCGACAGGGGCCTCCTATGGCTACACCTTC. Translation gives CASSFPTGASYGYTF.

The rearrangement uses TRBV6-6 and TRBJ1-5, with 9 bases fitting TRBD1. The germline V gene encodes CDR1 MNHNY and CDR2 SVGAGI (reference sequence). This CDR3 comprises 12 residues. Trimming cost V 8 bases and J 4 bases; bases outside gene matches: 0. The CDR3 loop is CASGTGNQPQHF. The CDR3 nucleotides are TGTGCCAGCGGGACAGGGAATCAGCCCCAGCATTTT.

The chain has TRBV9 and TRBJ1-2, with 8 bases identical to TRBD1. The CDR3 runs to 12 residues. CDR1 is SGDLS and CDR2 is YYNGEE in the germline V gene. V was pared by 3 bases and J by 9 bases, with 4 bases of the junction left unmatched. This chain's CDR3 is CASSAGQGSYTF. CDR3 DNA: TGTGCCAGCAGCGCCGGACAGGGAAGCTACACCTTC.

This chain links TRBV6-4 with TRBJ2-1, with 7 bases aligning to TRBD1. Germline assignment: CDR1 MRHNA and CDR2 SNTAGT. V trimming: 3 bases; J trimming: 0 bases; junction bases outside the gene matches: 5. This CDR3 is built from 16 residues. The CDR3 is CASSEYTGVSYNEQFF. CDR3 sequence (DNA): TGTGCCAGCAGTGAATACACAGGGGTCTCCTACAATGAGCAGTTCTTC.

The chain couples TRBV7-8 to TRBJ2-1; perhaps TRBD1 as D (6 bases). Germline V gives CDR1 SGHVS, CDR2 FQNEAQ. V was trimmed by 1 base and J by 3 bases, leaving 10 bases between them. This CDR3 is 15 amino acids long. Here the CDR3 reads CASSLGGHLYNEQFF. CDR3 nucleotides: TGTGCCAGCAGCTTAGGGGGGCACCTCTACAATGAGCAGTTCTTC.

Note on this clone: Distinct nucleotide sequences in the sample also encode this CDR3. V is TRBV30 and J is TRBJ1-5; D is possibly TRBD1 (5 bases). Per germline, CDR1 GTSNPN and CDR2 SVGIG (reference sequence). This CDR3 is built from 13 residues. Trimming left V 3 bases short and J 4 bases short, with 10 bases between. CDR3 loop: CAWSGGGNQPQHF. The CDR3 region has the DNA TGTGCCTGGAGCGGGGGAGGGAATCAGCCCCAGCATTTT.

V is TRBV12-3 or TRBV12-4 and J is TRBJ1-2; a possible D gene is TRBD1 (5 bases). The CDR3 is 12 residues long. V lost 6 bases, J lost 8 bases, and 13 bases lay in between. CDR3 region: CASRGRARGYTF. Here the CDR3 DNA reads TGTGCCAGCAGGGGCAGGGCGCGAGGCTACACCTTC.

The gene calls are TRBV2 and TRBJ1-5; D not certain. Germline assignment: CDR1 SNHLY and CDR2 FYNNEI. The CDR3 covers 15 residues. Between the trimmed V and J ends, which lost 6 bases and 0 bases, there was a span of 12 bases. CDR3 nucleotides: TGTGCCAGCAGGAAAGGACTCAATAGCAATCAGCCCCAGCATTTT. Translating gives CASRKGLNSNQPQHF.

This clone was seen only once. The V and J genes are TRBV5-4 and TRBJ1-6; TRBD1 matches at 9 bases. Unmatched junction bases numbered 9, after V lost 4 bases and J lost 7 bases. This CDR3 is built from 16 residues. CDR1 SGHNT and CDR2 YYREEE come from the germline V gene (reference sequence). This CDR3 is CASSGNRDRVNSPLHF. The CDR3 nucleotides read TGTGCCAGCAGCGGGAACCGGGACAGGGTCAATTCACCCCTCCACTTT.

The rearrangement joins TRBV7-9 to TRBJ2-7; a possible D gene is TRBD1 (5 bases). Trimming left V 2 bases short and J 3 bases short, with 14 bases between. Germline V gene data show CDR1 as SEHNR and CDR2 as FQNEAQ (reference sequence). The CDR3 length is 15 residues. The DNA of the CDR3 is TGTGCCAGCAGCTTATTTCCAGGAGACAGCTACGAGCAGTACTTC. Translated: CASSLFPGDSYEQYF.

The CDR3 DNA is TGTGCCAGCAGCACCCGAGCGGGGGGGCTTGGAGATACGCAGTATTTT. Its protein product is CASSTRAGGLGDTQYF. V usage is TRBV9 and J usage is TRBJ2-3, with 10 positions matching TRBD2. Germline lookup yields CDR1 SGDLS and CDR2 YYNGEE. Trimming cost V 4 bases and J 5 bases; bases outside gene matches: 10. The CDR3 totals 16 residues.

The V call is TRBV9, the J call TRBJ1-1, with 7 bases that match TRBD1. This CDR3 is 15 amino acids long. The germline V gene encodes CDR1 SGDLS and CDR2 YYNGEE. V gave up 0 bases and J gave up 5 bases; unmatched junction bases: 7. In DNA, the CDR3 is TGTGCCAGCAGCGTAGCAGGACAGGCGGGTACTGAAGCTTTCTTT. Its protein product is CASSVAGQAGTEAFF.

The chain carries TRBV4-2 and TRBJ1-3; a weak D match, TRBD1 (5 bases). Trimming cost V 1 base and J 4 bases, with 14 bases left between them. CDR3 length: 16 residues. Germline CDR1 is LGHNA and CDR2 is YNFKEQ. The CDR3 nucleotides read TGTGCCAGCAGCCAAGGGGTGGGGCAGACCGGAAACACCATATATTTT. It codes for CASSQGVGQTGNTIYF.

The V gene is TRBV5-1, the J gene TRBJ2-3, with 7 bases matching TRBD2. V lost 6 bases to trimming and J lost 3 bases; unmatched junction nucleotides: 7. This CDR3 region has 14 residues. CDR1 is SGHRS and CDR2 is YFSETQ in the germline V gene. CDR3 in DNA: TGCGCCAGCACCTCTGGGGGGGGGACAGATACGCAGTATTTT. Translating it yields CASTSGGGTDTQYF. Drawing the rest from reference TRBV5-1 and TRBJ2-3, the complete variable domain is KAGVTQTPRYLIKTRGQQVTLSCSPISGHRSVSWYQQTPGQGLQFLFEYFSETQRNKGNFPGRFSGRQFSNSRSEMNVSTLELGDSALYLCASTSGGGTDTQYFGPGTRLTVL.

The chain carries TRBV11-2 and TRBJ2-7; D remains unclear. CDR3 length: 15 amino acids. Germline values: CDR1 SGHAT, CDR2 FQNNGV. V was clipped by 3 bases and J by 3 bases, with 15 bases between them. CDR3 nucleotide sequence: TGTGCCAGCAGCTTGTCGGTTGGTCTGCACTACGAGCAGTACTTC. It yields the protein CASSLSVGLHYEQYF.

The V gene is TRBV7-2, the J gene TRBJ1-5, with a tentative D call TRBD1 (5 bases). Germline CDR1 reads SGHTA; CDR2 reads FQGNSA. Trimming stripped 1 base from V and 0 bases from J, with 16 bases between. The length of the CDR3 is 18 residues. CDR3 in amino acids: CASSLEGQGINSNQPQHF. In DNA, the CDR3 is TGTGCCAGCAGCTTAGAAGGGCAGGGCATAAATAGCAATCAGCCCCAGCATTTT.

This chain uses TRBV19 with TRBJ1-6, with D perhaps matching TRBD1 (5 bases). The CDR3 covers 14 residues. Per the germline V gene, CDR1 is LNHDA and CDR2 is SQIVND (reference sequence). V was clipped by 7 bases and J by 10 bases, with 17 bases between them. The CDR3 here is CASNDIGVRSPLHF. The DNA for the CDR3 is TGTGCCAGTAATGATATAGGGGTCAGATCACCCCTCCACTTT.